This T cell receptor (beta chain) was sequenced for a study of cytomegalovirus exposure and HLA in healthy donors. Study background: Membership in the Caucasian-associated ancestry cluster was found for about four fifths of approximately 400 genotyped donors. Study-wide findings and caveats: Later findings reportedly placed an Asian-associated ancestry cluster below the approximately 620-donor mean for N-insertions.

As to this clone: Its antigen is undetermined.

Vbeta (60) and Jbeta (13) primers were used in the PCR. Produced via immunoSEQ multiplex PCR; TCRdb's table is partial and in-frame only. The sample shows under 200,000 clones, roughly 80% of them seen only once. The sequencing input was PBMCs. This TCR was recovered from a male donor in good health and CMV-seropositive.

The CDR3 nucleotides read TGTGCCAGTAGTATAGTAGGAGGGGGCGGGGAGACCCAGTACTTC. Its translation: CASSIVGGGGETQYF. V usage is TRBV19 and J usage is TRBJ2-5; D is possibly TRBD1 (7 bases). Trimming shortened V by 1 base and J by 5 bases, and 14 bases separated the two germline ends. Germline loops: CDR1 LNHDA, CDR2 SQIVND (reference sequence). The CDR3 covers 15 residues.